This T cell receptor beta chain was sequenced in a study of blood T cell repertoires in COVID-19 (dated by TCRdb to the early 2020s). Study-wide context: Samples covering the acute and convalescent phases of COVID-19 were provided by collaborators in the United States, Italy and Spain. The dataset comprised deeply sampled blood TCRbeta repertoires from subjects exposed to, actively infected with, or recovered from COVID-19. The prospective study material was composed of cDNA or gDNA derived from T cells, B-cell-depleted T cells, or PBMCs. The repertoires were released in a freely available public database intended as a resource for research on the immune response to SARS-CoV-2. Where available, HLA class I and class II types were obtained from metadata supplied by the sample provider rather than from assay-based typing. Samples were obtained from the ongoing ImmuneRACE study (first 160 participants) and from some 1,300 subjects provided by 6 global collaborators. A de-identified subject ID, COVID-19 status, age in years and sex were almost always included in the sample metadata. Broad study findings and their caveats: The quantity of clinical and demographic metadata differed by source and by participant and was supplied without curation.

The germline V gene provides CDR1 SGHVS and CDR2 FQNEAQ. Clipping removes 4 bases from V and 7 bases from J, with 5 as the unmatched junction base count. The cysteine opens and the phenylalanine closes a CDR3 of 16 amino acids. Here the CDR3 DNA is all that survives: 48 bases in frame from base 1. Collaborating institutions collected whole blood in K2EDTA tubes following their own protocols. For TCRbeta analysis, collaborators shipped samples in one of three forms: frozen whole blood, isolated PBMCs, or DNA extracted from either of those sample types. Turning to this clone: There is no known antigen for this receptor. No base-level quality is on record; no much larger clone is a single base apart.

TCRbeta CDR3 regions were amplified from genomic DNA by means of the immunoSEQ Assay, a bias-controlled multiplex PCR. Concerning the study's data processing: Within the assay, amplification of reference gene primers was used to estimate how many nucleated cells each sample contained. To quantify the absolute abundance of each unique TCRbeta CDR3 rearrangement, sequence reads were collapsed and filtered. Productive Simpson clonality was computed per sample as the square root of Simpson's diversity index over productive rearrangements. TCRdb provides this immuneACCESS table in a form limited to in-frame rearrangements. Some clones are lacking; in checked studies, under half of them reflect an unresolved V gene, and why the rest are absent is not known. V, J and clone size are those of that table, while D and trimming were read from the DNA. In all, the sample holds about 160,000 clones, and around 80% of those were seen once. Of the sample, about a fifth is held by the ten largest clones.

The source of this sequence is a woman aged 80 or over with acute or convalescent COVID-19. Sequencing was carried out using peripheral blood. The chain is made from TRBV7-8 and TRBJ2-1; 15 bases in between match TRBD2. The CDR3 here reads CASSSSGLAGGNEQFF. The nucleotide sequence reads TGTGCCAGCAGCTCCTCTGGACTAGCGGGAGGGAATGAGCAGTTCTTC.